This T cell receptor beta chain appears in the sequencing data of a study of cytomegalovirus exposure and HLA in healthy donors. General study findings and limits: According to the study, 160 or so TCR beta chains were cytomegalovirus-associated.

Researchers ran the PCR with 60 Vbeta and 13 Jbeta primers. TCRdb's table, derived via immunoSEQ multiplex PCR, lists solely in-frame clones and lacks some. Here the sample spans roughly 120,000 clones, approximately 68% being singletons. This clone came up a few times. Antigen: not known. CDR3 size: 15 residues. The V and J ends lost 7 bases and 4 bases respectively, with 19 bases between them. CDR1 MDHEN and CDR2 SYDVKM come from the germline V gene. Material: PBMCs. The clonotype originates from a man younger than 40 in good health and CMV-seropositive. This rearrangement joins TRBV28 to TRBJ1-2; TRBD1 is a possible D gene (5 bases). The CDR3 is CASKFQIGGIYGYTF. The CDR3 nucleotides are TGTGCCAGCAAATTTCAGATCGGGGGGATCTATGGCTACACCTTC.